A single sample is the source of the 24 T cell receptor beta chains below, sequenced in a study of blood T cell repertoires in COVID-19. Measured with immunoSEQ multiplex PCR; TCRdb has only the in-frame clones, and not every one. The table lists 300,000 to 400,000 clones, more than 75% of them singletons. The sample consisted of PBMCs or T cells enriched from blood (not recorded which). These receptors were collected from a man aged 60-69 years who had recovered from COVID-19.

The CDR3 DNA reads as TGCGCCAGCAGCACGGCAGGGGGCACCGGGGAGCTGTTTTTT. Protein sequence: CASSTAGGTGELFF. The chain carries TRBV5-1 and TRBJ2-2; 7 bases line up with TRBD1. With 4 bases clipped from V and 4 bases from J, the junction kept 4 bases outside the gene matches. The length of the CDR3 is 14 residues. In germline, CDR1 is SGHRS, CDR2 YFSETQ.

This chain links TRBV5-6 with TRBJ1-2, with D unclear. CDR1 and CDR2 from the germline V gene are SGHDT and YYEEEE. The V end was cut by 0 bases, the J end by 0 bases, with 3 bases between. CDR3 size: 13 residues. The CDR3 sequence is CASSLAANYGYTF. DNA of the CDR3: TGTGCCAGCAGCTTGGCAGCTAACTATGGCTACACCTTC.

This clone is a singleton in its sample. V gene TRBV20-1 combines with J gene TRBJ1-5, with D possibly being TRBD1 (5 bases). Germline V CDR1 and CDR2: DFQATT, SNEGSKA (reference sequence). The CDR3 is 13 amino acids. V was clipped by 3 bases and J by 5 bases, with 11 bases between them. CDR3: CSASPDTHQPQHF. CDR3 nucleotides: TGCAGTGCTAGTCCGGACACCCATCAGCCCCAGCATTTT.

This chain links TRBV2 with TRBJ2-7; no clear D. Germline V CDR1 and CDR2: SNHLY, FYNNEI. Trimming shortened V by 6 bases and J by 3 bases, and 6 bases separated the two germline ends. This CDR3 has 11 amino acids. The CDR3 DNA is TGTGCCAGCAGCGCCTACTACGAGCAGTACTTC. Translated: CASSAYYEQYF.

The rearrangement uses TRBV11-2 and TRBJ2-7, with D hard to call. Trimming shortened V by 1 base and J by 4 bases, and 14 bases separated the two germline ends. Germline lookup yields CDR1 SGHAT and CDR2 FQNNGV. The CDR3 spans 15 residues. The CDR3, as DNA: TGTGCCAGCAGCTTAGTGGGCAAGTCATTGTACGAGCAGTACTTC. It yields the protein CASSLVGKSLYEQYF.

V usage is TRBV5-8 and J usage is TRBJ2-7; D gene ambiguous. The ends were cut back, 6 bases at V and 6 bases at J, with 10 bases in the middle. The CDR3 runs 11 residues. In germline, CDR1 is SGHTS, CDR2 YDEGEE. CDR3 region: CASTAHSEQYF. CDR3 bases: TGTGCCAGCACAGCACACAGCGAGCAGTACTTC. Together with reference TRBV5-8 and TRBJ2-7, the CDR3 gives the full variable domain: EAGVTQSPTHLIKTRGQQATLRCSPISGHTSVYWYQQALGLGLQFLLWYDEGEERNRGNFPPRFSGRQFPNYSSELNVNALELEDSALYLCASTAHSEQYFGPGTRLTVT.

The J gene is TRBJ1-4, the V gene TRBV27, with D possibly matching TRBD1 (6 bases). V was clipped by 5 bases and J by 1 base, with 17 bases between them. CDR1 is MNHEY and CDR2 is SMNVEV in the germline V gene (reference sequence). CDR3 size: 17 residues. CDR3 sequence (DNA): TGTGCCAGCAGTGCGACAGGCGCGGTAGGAACTAATGAAAAACTGTTTTTT. As protein: CASSATGAVGTNEKLFF.

The chain has TRBV18 and TRBJ1-1; 11 nucleotides match TRBD1. The germline gives CDR1 KGHSH, CDR2 LQKENI. The V segment lost 4 bases and the J segment 6 bases; nucleotides outside the gene matches: 7. The CDR3 is 15 residues long. The CDR3 DNA follows: TGTGCCAGCTCACAGGACAGGGGGCTTTTCGCTGAAGCTTTCTTT. It translates to CASSQDRGLFAEAFF.

This rearrangement joins TRBV9 to TRBJ2-5; 7 bases agree with TRBD2. The CDR3 covers 16 residues. Trimming cost V 0 bases and J 5 bases; bases outside gene matches: 10. Germline V gene lookup returns CDR1 SGDLS and CDR2 YYNGEE. CDR3 DNA sequence: TGTGCCAGCAGCGTAGGGGGTCGCGGGAGTTTTGAGACCCAGTACTTC. Translated: CASSVGGRGSFETQYF.

This sequence joins TRBV5-1 and TRBJ1-5; tentative D call: TRBD1 (6 bases). CDR1 and CDR2 (germline): SGHRS, YFSETQ. The CDR3 has 16 residues. V was trimmed by 0 bases and J by 7 bases, leaving 17 bases between them. CDR3 sequence reads: CASSLGPNTGHQPQHF. The DNA for the CDR3 is TGCGCCAGCAGCTTGGGGCCCAACACAGGGCACCAGCCCCAGCATTTT. Looking up the rest from reference TRBV5-1 and TRBJ1-5 gives the full variable domain: KAGVTQTPRYLIKTRGQQVTLSCSPISGHRSVSWYQQTPGQGLQFLFEYFSETQRNKGNFPGRFSGRQFSNSRSEMNVSTLELGDSALYLCASSLGPNTGHQPQHFGDGTRLSIL.

The CDR3 region is CASSLSLQTDTQYF. DNA for the CDR3: TGTGCCAGCAGTTTAAGTCTGCAGACAGATACGCAGTATTTT. The chain has TRBV27 and TRBJ2-3; D is ambiguous. The length of the CDR3 is 14 residues. The germline V gene has CDR1 MNHEY and CDR2 SMNVEV (reference sequence). V was clipped by 2 bases and J by 3 bases, with 9 bases between them.

The genes are TRBV12-5 and TRBJ2-3; D is unresolved. There are 15 residues in the CDR3. CDR1 LGHNT and CDR2 FRNRAP come from the germline V gene. V was cut by 3 bases and J by 0 bases, with 10 bases left in between. The CDR3 coding sequence is TGTGCTAGTGGTTTCATATCGACTAGCACAGATACGCAGTATTTT. This translates into CASGFISTSTDTQYF.

This clone showed up just once. The CDR3 sequence: CAWSVRGGMNTEAFF. The CDR3 DNA reads as TGTGCCTGGAGTGTTCGGGGGGGAATGAACACTGAAGCTTTCTTT. The V and J genes are TRBV30 and TRBJ1-1; possible D gene TRBD1, 5 bases. The V end lost 0 bases, the J end lost 0 bases, and 11 bases lay between the germline ends. The CDR3 consists of 15 residues. Germline V gives CDR1 GTSNPN, CDR2 SVGIG (reference sequence). Together with reference TRBV30 and TRBJ1-1, the CDR3 gives the full variable domain: SQTIHQWPATLVQPVGSPLSLECTVEGTSNPNLYWYRQAAGRGLQLLFYSVGIGQISSEVPQNLSASRPQDRQFILSSKKLLLSDSGFYLCAWSVRGGMNTEAFFGQGTRLTVV.

The chain uses TRBV27 and TRBJ2-1; 9 bases match TRBD2. CDR3 length: 16 amino acids. The V gene's germline CDR1 is MNHEY and CDR2 SMNVEV (reference sequence). The junction had 12 bases not matched to a gene; V was cut back by 5 bases and J by 7 bases. The CDR3 loop is CASSPSSGGRANEQFF. The CDR3 DNA is TGTGCCAGCAGTCCCTCATCTGGCGGGAGGGCGAATGAGCAGTTCTTC.

In this sample, this clone turned up a few times. The V and J genes are TRBV27 and TRBJ1-5; D possibly corresponds to TRBD1 (5 bases). Germline CDR1 MNHEY, CDR2 SMNVEV (reference sequence). V was clipped by 8 bases and J by 6 bases, with 11 bases between them. CDR3 length equals 12 residues. CDR3 sequence (DNA): TGTGCCAGCGCAGCGGGGGGTCAGCCCCAGCATTTT. Encoded protein: CASAAGGQPQHF.

The chain carries TRBV11-3 and TRBJ2-7, with 13 bases lining up with TRBD2. Germline values: CDR1 SGHNT, CDR2 YENEEA. The length of the CDR3 is 14 residues. The V segment lost 5 bases and the J segment 4 bases; nucleotides outside the gene matches: 2. The CDR3 here is CASSTGLAGYEQYF. The CDR3 DNA sequence: TGTGCCAGCAGCACGGGACTAGCGGGATACGAGCAGTACTTC.

V and J are TRBV27 and TRBJ1-5; D perhaps matches TRBD1 (6 bases). Germline-derived CDR1 and CDR2 are MNHEY and SMNVEV (reference sequence). V gave up 6 bases and J gave up 0 bases, with 18 bases separating them. The CDR3 spans 17 residues. This CDR3 reads CASRRITGSYSNQPQHF. In DNA, the CDR3 is TGTGCCAGCAGAAGAATTACAGGGAGCTATAGCAATCAGCCCCAGCATTTT.

The chain uses TRBV5-3 and TRBJ1-2, with unresolved D. TRBV5-3 is sorted into the ORF group, with uncertain function. V lost 2 bases, J lost 2 bases, and 13 bases lay in between. There are 15 residues in the CDR3. CDR3 sequence reads: CARSFPTDPNYGYTF. Here the CDR3 DNA reads TGTGCCAGAAGCTTTCCCACAGACCCCAACTATGGCTACACCTTC.

The chain uses TRBV10-3 and TRBJ1-5; 7 nucleotides line up with TRBD1. CDR3 size: 13 residues. From germline, CDR1 is ENHRY and CDR2 SYGVKD. The CDR3 DNA follows: TGTGCTACGACAGGGATGGGGGATCAGCCCCAGCATTTT. Encoded protein: CATTGMGDQPQHF.

This clone was detected once. V is TRBV9 and J is TRBJ2-7; D is possibly TRBD2 (6 bases). Germline V gene lookup returns CDR1 SGDLS and CDR2 YYNGEE. V dropped 1 base and J dropped 2 bases, with 10 bases sitting between them. The CDR3 loop spans 14 amino acids. The CDR3 spells CASSVLGGAYEQYF. Here the CDR3 DNA reads TGTGCCAGCAGCGTACTGGGAGGAGCCTACGAGCAGTACTTC.

In this sample, this clone turned up a few times. The V call is TRBV11-2, the J call TRBJ1-6; D perhaps matches TRBD1 (6 bases). V was cut by 5 bases and J by 12 bases, with 11 bases left in between. This CDR3 region has 12 residues. CDR1 and CDR2 (germline): SGHAT, FQNNGV. The CDR3 protein is CASSPGQKPLHF. The CDR3 nucleotides read TGTGCCAGCAGCCCAGGACAGAAACCCCTCCACTTT.

This clone showed up just a few times. The chain links TRBV27 to TRBJ2-1; 13 positions agree with TRBD2. Germline V gives CDR1 MNHEY, CDR2 SMNVEV (reference sequence). The CDR3 covers 16 residues. V shed 8 bases and J 9 bases; nucleotides not matched to a gene: 13. The CDR3 here is CASLPGTSGNPREQFF. DNA of the CDR3: TGTGCCAGCCTCCCCGGGACTAGCGGGAACCCCCGTGAGCAGTTCTTC.

The chain joins TRBV6-5 to TRBJ1-5, with 10 positions matching TRBD1. V lost 6 bases to trimming and J lost 6 bases; unmatched junction nucleotides: 8. CDR3 length: 15 residues. Germline-derived CDR1 and CDR2 are MNHEY and SVGAGI. The CDR3 sequence: CASSGQGVLSQPQHF. The CDR3 bases are TGTGCCAGCAGCGGACAGGGGGTTCTTAGTCAGCCCCAGCATTTT.

The rearrangement joins TRBV4-1 to TRBJ2-5, with no clear D. This CDR3 spans 15 amino acids. The V gene's germline CDR1 is MGHRA and CDR2 YSYEKL. V was pared by 0 bases and J by 2 bases, with 10 bases between. In DNA, the CDR3 is TGCGCCAGCAGCCAAGAAGTACAGCCTCAAGAGACCCAGTACTTC. It yields the protein CASSQEVQPQETQYF.